A single sample gave rise to the 18 T cell receptor beta chains below, sequenced in a study of Graves' ophthalmopathy and Graves' hyperthyroidism. RNA transcripts served as template for amplifying TCR beta CDR3 sequences. An opening RT-PCR round employed HTBI primers and preceded a second-round multiplex PCR. Via MiXCR, TCRdb re-called the multiplex PCR reads, giving one row per CDR3 protein. The sample yields about 550,000 distinct CDR3 sequences, roughly 39% seen once. The sample consisted of peripheral blood or thyroid tissue (not recorded which). These receptors originate from an adult man with Graves' hyperthyroidism.

The count of this clonotype is one. A read error may explain this, as a much larger clone is one base away. The CDR3: CSAIPTTEREAQYF. CDR3 DNA sequence: TGCAGTGCTATACCAACGACGGAGCGGGAGGCCCAGTACTTC. The chain employs TRBV20-1 and TRBJ2-5, with 9 nucleotides matching TRBD2. Trimming took 4 bases from V and 9 from J; bases not matched to a gene: 12. Germline-derived CDR1 and CDR2 are DFQATT and SNEGSKA (reference sequence). CDR3 size: 14 residues.

The rearrangement joins TRBV7-8 to TRBJ2-1; no reliable D call. Germline V lookup: CDR1 SGHVS, CDR2 FQNEAQ. The CDR3 has 11 residues. V lost 4 bases, J lost 6 bases, and 4 bases lay in between. CDR3 DNA: TGTGCCAGCAGCTCCCCCAATGAGCAGTTCTTC. It specifies CASSSPNEQFF.

This clonotype was picked up one time. The chain has TRBV19 and TRBJ2-1; 9 bases are shared with TRBD2. The CDR3 loop spans 19 amino acids. The germline gives CDR1 LNHDA, CDR2 SQIVND (reference sequence). Germline trimming cut 3 bases from V and 2 bases from J; bases unmatched to any gene: 14. CDR3 protein: CASSMGRLAGKSAYNEQFF. The CDR3 DNA reads as TGTGCCAGTAGTATGGGTCGGCTAGCGGGAAAATCGGCCTACAATGAGCAGTTCTTC.

This clonotype has ten or more counts. The chain combines TRBV19 with TRBJ1-2; no definite D call. The V gene lost 3 bases and the J gene lost 3 bases, with 17 bases spanning the gap. The CDR3 contains 16 residues. Germline CDR1 LNHDA, CDR2 SQIVND (reference sequence). The CDR3 spells CASSIGWQAADYGYTF. The CDR3 DNA follows: TGTGCCAGTAGTATCGGGTGGCAGGCGGCGGACTATGGCTACACCTTC. Looking up the rest from reference TRBV19 and TRBJ1-2 gives the full variable domain: DGGITQSPKYLFRKEGQNVTLSCEQNLNHDAMYWYRQDPGQGLRLIYYSQIVNDFQKGDIAEGYSVSREKKESFPLTVTSAQKNPTAFYLCASSIGWQAADYGYTFGSGTRLTVV.

The chain couples TRBV7-3 to TRBJ1-5, with D perhaps matching TRBD1 (6 bases). Germline CDR1 and CDR2: SGHTA and FQGTGA. V was pared by 5 bases and J by 4 bases, with 12 bases between. This CDR3 is built from 14 residues. The CDR3: CASSRGGVNQPQHF. CDR3 nucleotides: TGTGCCAGCAGCCGAGGGGGGGTTAATCAGCCCCAGCATTTT.

The table lists this clonotype with many counts. J is TRBJ1-2 and V is TRBV10-2; 10 bases are a match to TRBD1. Germline V gene sequence: CDR1 WSHSY, CDR2 SAAADI. With V trimmed by 8 bases and J by 6 bases, 3 bases remained unmatched. This CDR3 is built from 12 residues. CDR3 nucleotide sequence: TGCGCCAGCTCGGGGACAGGGGATGGCTACACCTTC. Protein: CASSGTGDGYTF.

This clonotype was observed a few times. The genes are TRBV29-1 and TRBJ2-3; perhaps TRBD1 as D (5 bases). V gave up 2 bases and J gave up 2 bases, with 8 bases separating them. This CDR3 region has 13 residues. CDR1 and CDR2 (germline): SQVTM, ANQGSEA. CDR3 region: CSVEKQATDTQYF. DNA of the CDR3: TGCAGCGTTGAAAAACAGGCCACAGATACGCAGTATTTT.

This clonotype was recorded many times. The chain recombines TRBV20-1 with TRBJ1-5; a possible D gene is TRBD1 (5 bases). This CDR3 comprises 15 residues. Germline-derived CDR1 and CDR2 are DFQATT and SNEGSKA (reference sequence). V lost 2 bases, J lost 6 bases, and 17 bases lay in between. The DNA for the CDR3 is TGCAGTGCTAGACGCTCGGGGGAGAGGACTCAGCCCCAGCATTTT. Amino acids: CSARRSGERTQPQHF.

In the case of this clonotype: This may be a read error: a much more frequent sequence differs by one nucleotide. This chain links TRBV10-3 with TRBJ2-5; D may be TRBD1 (6 bases). Between the trimmed V and J ends, which lost 10 bases and 3 bases, there was a span of 21 bases. Germline V CDR1 and CDR2: ENHRY, SYGVKD. The CDR3 sequence is 15 residues long. The CDR3 bases are TGTGCCAGCACATGGATAGGGGGTATCGAAGAGACCCAGTACTTC. Translating gives CASTWIGGIEETQYF.

Remarks on this clonotype: Possible read error: a much larger clone is one base away. J is TRBJ1-2 and V is TRBV10-3, with no clear D. CDR1 and CDR2 (germline): ENHRY, SYGVKD. The CDR3 is 14 residues long. CDR3 in DNA: TGTGCCAGCAGTGAAGGTTCCACCTACTATGGCTACACCTTC. Protein product: CASSEGSTYYGYTF.

V is TRBV2 and J is TRBJ1-6; D uncertain. V lost 6 bases to trimming and J lost 5 bases, with 11 bases between them. The germline V gene has CDR1 SNHLY and CDR2 FYNNEI. The CDR3 length is 14 residues. This CDR3 is CASSPAGHNSPLHF. The CDR3 DNA follows: TGTGCCAGCAGCCCCGCAGGTCATAATTCACCCCTCCACTTT.

The J gene is TRBJ2-7, the V gene TRBV12-3 or TRBV12-4; either TRBD1 or TRBD2 may fit D (5 bases each). This CDR3 region has 16 residues. V was pared by 6 bases and J by 1 base, with 19 bases between. The CDR3 sequence: CASSHPGTASSYEQYF. DNA for the CDR3: TGTGCCAGCAGCCATCCGGGGACCGCCTCTTCCTACGAGCAGTACTTC.

This clonotype showed up many times. The V and J genes are TRBV2 and TRBJ2-2, with TRBD1 identical over 9 bases. V trimming: 7 bases; J trimming: 5 bases; junction bases outside the gene matches: 8. The V gene's germline CDR1 is SNHLY and CDR2 FYNNEI. This CDR3 has 15 amino acids. The CDR3 sequence: CASKLDRGITGELFF. CDR3 nucleotide sequence: TGTGCCAGCAAATTAGACAGGGGGATTACCGGGGAGCTGTTTTTT.

A few counts support this clonotype. The J gene is TRBJ1-1, the V gene TRBV11-1; TRBD1 might be the D (6 bases). The germline CDR1 and CDR2 sequences are SGHAT and FQDESV (reference sequence). CDR3 length: 15 amino acids. With 3 bases removed from V and 4 bases from J, the gap between germline ends came to 15 bases. The DNA for the CDR3 is TGTGCCAGCAGCTTTTCGGGGGGCTGGGGCACTGAAGCTTTCTTT. This encodes CASSFSGGWGTEAFF.

At least ten counts were recorded for this clonotype. The gene calls are TRBV12-3 or TRBV12-4 and TRBJ1-1; D may be TRBD1 (5 bases). CDR3 length equals 13 residues. V was shortened by 8 bases and J by 3 bases, with 13 bases between the two germline ends. The CDR3, as DNA: TGTGCCAGCCGCGTCTCGGGGGACACTGAAGCTTTCTTT. It specifies CASRVSGDTEAFF.

V is TRBV7-2 and J is TRBJ1-5; the match to TRBD2 covers 10 bases. TRBJ2-3 matches the DNA end more closely, so the J call is doubtful. The CDR3 has 16 amino acids. The germline CDR1 and CDR2 sequences are SGHTA and FQGNSA. In DNA form, the CDR3 reads TGTGCCAGCAGTCGTCTAGCGGGAGTGCTGGGGGATACGCAGTATTTT. Translated: CASSRLAGVLGDTQYF.

This clonotype occurred many times. The gene calls are TRBV12-3 or TRBV12-4 and TRBJ1-1, with D unresolved. The CDR3 is made up of 14 amino acids. Trimming left V 1 base short and J 1 base short, with 7 bases between. This CDR3 is CASSLVMGNTEAFF. CDR3 nucleotide sequence: TGTGCCAGCAGTTTAGTTATGGGGAACACTGAAGCTTTCTTT.

On this clonotype: A much larger clonotype is one base distant, so this may be a read error. This chain uses TRBV2 with TRBJ1-5; perhaps TRBD1 as D (5 bases). The CDR3 sequence is 17 residues long. The V gene lost 6 bases and the J gene lost 2 bases, with 20 bases spanning the gap. Germline-derived CDR1 and CDR2 are SNHLY and FYNNEI. The DNA for the CDR3 is TGTGCCAGCAGCCAAGATAGGTCAGGGAATGGCAATCAGCCCCAGCATTTT. It yields the protein CASSQDRSGNGNQPQHF.